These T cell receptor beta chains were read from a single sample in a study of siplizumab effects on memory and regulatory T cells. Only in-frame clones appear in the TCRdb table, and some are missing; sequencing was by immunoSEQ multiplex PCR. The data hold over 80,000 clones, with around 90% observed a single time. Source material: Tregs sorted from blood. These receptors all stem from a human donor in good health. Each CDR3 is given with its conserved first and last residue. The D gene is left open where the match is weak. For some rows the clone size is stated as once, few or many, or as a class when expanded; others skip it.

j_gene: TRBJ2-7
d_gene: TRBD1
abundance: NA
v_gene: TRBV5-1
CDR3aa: CASRTGGVSYEQYF
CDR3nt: TGCGCCAGCAGGACAGGGGGCGTTTCTTACGAGCAGTACTTC

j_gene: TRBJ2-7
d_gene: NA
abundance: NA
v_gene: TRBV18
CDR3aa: CASRHAGYEQYF
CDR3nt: TGTGCCAGCCGTCATGCGGGGTACGAGCAGTACTTC

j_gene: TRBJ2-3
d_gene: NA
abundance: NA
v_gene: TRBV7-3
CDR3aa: CVLGGAYTQYF
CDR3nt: TGTGTCCTGGGTGGGGCATATACGCAGTATTTT

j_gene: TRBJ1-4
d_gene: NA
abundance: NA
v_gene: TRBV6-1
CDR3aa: CASRSANEKLFF
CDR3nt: TGTGCCAGCAGATCTGCTAATGAAAAACTGTTTTTT

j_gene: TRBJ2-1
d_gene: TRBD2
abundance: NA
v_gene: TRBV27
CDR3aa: CASSLAGRTYNEQFF
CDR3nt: TGTGCCAGCAGCTTAGCGGGGCGCACCTACAATGAGCAGTTCTTC

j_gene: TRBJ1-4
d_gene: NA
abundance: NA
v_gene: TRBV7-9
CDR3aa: CASSPPIDEKLFF
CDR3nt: TGTGCCAGCAGTCCCCCCATAGATGAAAAACTGTTTTTT

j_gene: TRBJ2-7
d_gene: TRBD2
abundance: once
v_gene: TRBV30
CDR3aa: CAWSVRLAENEQYF
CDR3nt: TGTGCCTGGAGTGTACGTCTAGCGGAAAACGAGCAGTACTTC

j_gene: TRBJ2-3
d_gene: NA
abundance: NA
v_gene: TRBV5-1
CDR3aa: CASSPSVDISTDTQYF
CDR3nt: TGCGCCAGCAGCCCGTCGGTCGACATTAGCACAGATACGCAGTATTTT

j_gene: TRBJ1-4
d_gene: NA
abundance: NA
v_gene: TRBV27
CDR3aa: CASSFRNEKLFF
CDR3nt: TGTGCCAGCAGTTTCAGAAATGAAAAACTGTTTTTT

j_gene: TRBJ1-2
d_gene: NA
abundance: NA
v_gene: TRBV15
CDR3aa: CATSRPNYGYTF
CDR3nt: TGTGCCACCAGCCGTCCTAACTATGGCTACACCTTC

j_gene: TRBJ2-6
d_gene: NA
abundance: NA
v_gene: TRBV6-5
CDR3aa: CASNRDPSGANVLTF
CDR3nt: TGTGCCAGCAACAGGGACCCCTCTGGGGCCAACGTCCTGACTTTC

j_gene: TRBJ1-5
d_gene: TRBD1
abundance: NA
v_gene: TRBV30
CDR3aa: CAWSGQGAGPQHF
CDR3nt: TGTGCCTGGAGTGGACAGGGGGCTGGGCCCCAGCATTTT

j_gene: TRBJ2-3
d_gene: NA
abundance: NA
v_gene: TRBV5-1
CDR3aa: CASSHLDDTQYF
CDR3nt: TGCGCCAGCAGCCATTTAGATGATACGCAGTATTTT

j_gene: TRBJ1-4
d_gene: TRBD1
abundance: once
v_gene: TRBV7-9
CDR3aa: CASSNPHRGLGEKLFF
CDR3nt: TGTGCCAGCAGCAACCCCCACAGGGGATTAGGTGAAAAACTGTTTTTT

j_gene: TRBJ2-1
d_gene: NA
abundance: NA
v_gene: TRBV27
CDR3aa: CASSSTSSEQFF
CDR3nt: TGTGCCAGCAGTTCCACTAGCTCCGAGCAGTTCTTC

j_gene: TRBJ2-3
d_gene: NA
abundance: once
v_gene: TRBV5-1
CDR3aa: CASMVGRGLGDTQYF
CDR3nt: TGCGCCAGCATGGTAGGACGGGGGTTAGGGGATACGCAGTATTTT

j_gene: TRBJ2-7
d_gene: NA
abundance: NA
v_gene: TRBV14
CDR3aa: CASSQVFSSSEQYF
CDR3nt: TGTGCCAGCAGCCAAGTTTTCAGCTCCTCCGAGCAGTACTTC

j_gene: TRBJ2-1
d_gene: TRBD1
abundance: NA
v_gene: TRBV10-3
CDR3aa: CAINAETGRDEQFF
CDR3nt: TGTGCCATCAACGCCGAGACAGGGCGTGATGAGCAGTTCTTC

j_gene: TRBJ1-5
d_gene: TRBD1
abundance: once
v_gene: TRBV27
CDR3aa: CASSQTGGVQPQHF
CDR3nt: TGTGCCAGCAGTCAGACAGGGGGAGTGCAGCCCCAGCATTTT

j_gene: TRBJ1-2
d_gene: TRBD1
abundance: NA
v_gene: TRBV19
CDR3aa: CASSMRFRTGYGYTF
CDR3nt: TGTGCCAGTAGTATGAGATTTAGGACAGGGTATGGCTACACCTTC

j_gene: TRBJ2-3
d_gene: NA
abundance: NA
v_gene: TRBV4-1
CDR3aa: CASSQDKSSSRDTQYF
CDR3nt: TGCGCCAGCAGCCAAGATAAGTCTAGCAGTAGAGATACGCAGTATTTT

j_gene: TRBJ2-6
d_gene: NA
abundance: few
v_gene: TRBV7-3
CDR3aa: CASSLTAPGANVLTF
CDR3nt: TGTGCCAGCAGCTTAACGGCCCCTGGGGCCAACGTCCTGACTTTC

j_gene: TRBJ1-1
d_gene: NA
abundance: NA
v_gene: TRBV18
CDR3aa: CASSPDQGAGHTEAFF
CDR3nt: TGTGCCAGCTCACCAGATCAGGGCGCGGGTCACACTGAAGCTTTCTTT

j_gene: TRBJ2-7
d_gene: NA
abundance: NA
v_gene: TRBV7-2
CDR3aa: CASSLSPTSSHEQYF
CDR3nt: TGTGCCAGCAGCTTATCCCCGACATCGAGCCACGAGCAGTACTTC

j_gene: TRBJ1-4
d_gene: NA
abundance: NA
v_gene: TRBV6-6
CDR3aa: CASRRDGATNEKLFF
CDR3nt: TGTGCCAGCAGGAGGGACGGTGCAACTAATGAAAAACTGTTTTTT

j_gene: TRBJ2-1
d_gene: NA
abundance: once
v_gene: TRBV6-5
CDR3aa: CASSPGYSDNEQFF
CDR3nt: TGTGCCAGCAGTCCGGGGTATTCCGACAATGAGCAGTTCTTC

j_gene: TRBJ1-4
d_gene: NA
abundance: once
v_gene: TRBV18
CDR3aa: CASSPPENEKLFF
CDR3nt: TGTGCCAGCTCACCACCGGAGAATGAAAAACTGTTTTTT

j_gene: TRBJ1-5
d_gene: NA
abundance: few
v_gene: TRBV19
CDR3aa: CASSVLFTGYQPQHF
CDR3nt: TGTGCCAGTAGTGTACTTTTTACAGGGTATCAGCCCCAGCATTTT

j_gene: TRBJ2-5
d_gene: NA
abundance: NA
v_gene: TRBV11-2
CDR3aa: CASSYQGTGTQYF
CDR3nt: TGTGCCAGCAGCTATCAGGGAACGGGGACCCAGTACTTC

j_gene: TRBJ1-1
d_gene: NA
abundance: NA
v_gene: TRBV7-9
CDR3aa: CASSLLGRNTEAFF
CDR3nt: TGTGCCAGCAGCTTACTTGGAAGAAACACTGAAGCTTTCTTT

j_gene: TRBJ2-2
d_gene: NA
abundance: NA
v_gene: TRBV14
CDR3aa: CASRRSSGSTGELFF
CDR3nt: TGTGCCAGCAGACGGAGTAGTGGGAGCACCGGGGAGCTGTTTTTT

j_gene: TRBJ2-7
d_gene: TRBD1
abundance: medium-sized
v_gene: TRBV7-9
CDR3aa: CASSSWTGSSYEQYF
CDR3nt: TGTGCCAGCAGCTCCTGGACAGGGAGCTCCTACGAGCAGTACTTC

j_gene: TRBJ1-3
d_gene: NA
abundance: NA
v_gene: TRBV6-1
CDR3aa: CASSANRASSGNTIYF
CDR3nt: TGTGCCAGCAGTGCAAACAGAGCTTCCTCTGGAAACACCATATATTTT

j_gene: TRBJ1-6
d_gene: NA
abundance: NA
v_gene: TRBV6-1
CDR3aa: CASSEVGRGNSPLHF
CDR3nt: TGTGCCAGCAGTGAAGTGGGCAGGGGTAATTCACCCCTCCACTTT

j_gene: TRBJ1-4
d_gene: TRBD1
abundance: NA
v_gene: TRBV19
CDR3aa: CASSPPGQINEKLFF
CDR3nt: TGTGCCAGTAGTCCACCGGGACAGATTAATGAAAAACTGTTTTTT

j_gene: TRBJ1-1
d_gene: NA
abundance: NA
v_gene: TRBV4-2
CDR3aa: CASSRQALNTEAFF
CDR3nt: TGTGCCAGCAGCCGGCAGGCGCTGAACACTGAAGCTTTCTTT

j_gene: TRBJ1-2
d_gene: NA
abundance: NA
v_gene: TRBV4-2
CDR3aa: CASSQESTGMGYTF
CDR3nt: TGTGCCAGCAGCCAAGAGTCTACGGGGATGGGCTACACCTTC

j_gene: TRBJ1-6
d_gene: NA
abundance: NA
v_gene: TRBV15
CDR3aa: CATSRDWGGNSRLPLHF
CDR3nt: TGTGCCACCAGCAGAGATTGGGGGGGCAATTCCAGATTGCCCCTCCACTTT

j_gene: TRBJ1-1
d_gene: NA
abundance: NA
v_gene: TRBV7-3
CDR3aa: CASSLSGHRLGTEAFF
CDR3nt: TGTGCCAGCAGCTTATCTGGGCACAGGTTGGGTACTGAAGCTTTCTTT

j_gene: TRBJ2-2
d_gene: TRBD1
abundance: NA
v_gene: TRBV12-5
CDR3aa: CASGLVGQGGNTGELFF
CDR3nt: TGTGCTAGTGGTTTGGTAGGACAGGGGGGGAACACCGGGGAGCTGTTTTTT

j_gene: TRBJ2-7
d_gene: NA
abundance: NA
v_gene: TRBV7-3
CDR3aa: CASSSFESYEQYF
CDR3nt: TGTGCCAGCAGCTCCTTCGAGTCCTACGAGCAGTACTTC